Given below is one T cell receptor beta chain in context. Its cognate antigen has yet to be identified. There are no base qualities to consult, and no much larger clone falls within one base. The CDR3 regions of human TCRbeta chains were analyzed by immunosequencing. From the authors' description of their analysis: Repertoire TCRs were matched against a reference library of SARS-CoV-2-specific TCRs generated with the MIRA antigen-specificity platform. Breadth was defined as the fraction of unique TCRs that were SARS-CoV-2-associated, and depth was defined as the fraction of total T cells that were SARS-CoV-2-associated. Using the MIRA data, every spike-specific TCR was mapped to the spike region that the TCR reacted to and assigned to either a CD4 or a CD8 class. Log10-transformed breadth and depth values were compared by one-way ANOVA with Sidak's multiple comparisons tests. TCRdb re-hosts the immuneACCESS table, in-frame sequences only. Its copies lack some clones; in the studies checked, an unresolved V gene accounts for under half of them, and the cause for the rest is not known. V, J and clone size derive from that table, while D and trimming were established from the DNA sequence. The sample table lists about 210,000 clones, 80% to 95% of them with a count of one. 1% to 1.5% of the sample is taken by the ten largest.

Reading the label with the study, this specimen's time point is: baseline before first vaccination. The vaccinee samples were drawn from two UK trials, COV001 and COV002, one of which was a single-blind randomized controlled phase 2/3 trial testing AZD1222 (ChAdOx1 nCoV-19) in healthy adults. For TCRbeta chain sequencing, PBMC samples were collected from trial participants at day 0 and at day 28 after the second dose. The record originates from a study of T cell responses to AZD1222 COVID-19 vaccine (dated by TCRdb to the early 2020s). In terms of the full investigation: AZD1222 recipients whose second dose came at about 4 weeks and those whose second dose came at about 12 weeks were combined into one group, since spike-specific TCR depth and breadth did not differ between the two schedules. TCR sequencing covered more than 230 trial participants: approximately 200 given two doses of AZD1222 and about 26 given two doses of MenACWY control vaccine. Trial participants were enrolled by age into 18-55, 56-69 and 70-plus year subgroups, with around 140, 26 and 57 TCR-sequenced participants respectively. The paper's findings and limits, for the study overall: Because no day 14 peak-response samples were available, repertoires were characterized only after the peak T cell response. Conclusions about previously exposed vaccinees were limited because only a handful of AZD1222 recipients were SARS-CoV-2 seropositive at baseline. Participants were mostly white British and included more females than males, and it was suggested by the authors that clonal diversity may have been underestimated. Nearly half of unique spike-specific TCRs reportedly recognized epitopes outside regions mutated in the B.1.351 and B.1.1.7 variants. The 56-69-year group was small, and its depth increase did not reach significance, likely because of low power. Spike-specific TCR breadth and depth rose significantly after two AZD1222 doses compared with day 0 and with MenACWY recipients. The vaccine-associated CD4 TCRs covered the entire spike protein, and the dominant responses fell in regions 160-218 and 743-854.

Based on the germline V gene (reference sequence), the CDR1 and CDR2 sequences are LNHNV and YYDKDF. The CDR3 has 16 amino acids, counting the end cysteine and phenylalanine. CDR3 DNA is the only sequence kept; it has 48 bases, read in frame from the first base. At the junction V is shortened by 2 bases and J by 0 bases, with 11 bases in between. The chain employs TRBV15 and TRBJ2-1; possibly the D gene is TRBD1, per 6 matching bases. The source material was peripheral blood, sampled on day 0 of AZD1222 vaccination. The receptor's source is an adult in good health. The DNA is as follows: TGTGCCACCAGCAGACCCCAGGGGATCTCCTACAATGAGCAGTTCTTC. The encoded protein is CATSRPQGISYNEQFF. The variable domain in full, with residues beyond the CDR3 obtained from the reference TRBV15 and TRBJ2-1 genes, is DAMVIQNPRYQVTQFGKPVTLSCSQTLNHNVMYWYQQKSSQAPKLLFHYYDKDFNNEADTPDNFQSRRPNTSFCFLDIRSPGLGDTAMYLCATSRPQGISYNEQFFGPGTRLTVL.